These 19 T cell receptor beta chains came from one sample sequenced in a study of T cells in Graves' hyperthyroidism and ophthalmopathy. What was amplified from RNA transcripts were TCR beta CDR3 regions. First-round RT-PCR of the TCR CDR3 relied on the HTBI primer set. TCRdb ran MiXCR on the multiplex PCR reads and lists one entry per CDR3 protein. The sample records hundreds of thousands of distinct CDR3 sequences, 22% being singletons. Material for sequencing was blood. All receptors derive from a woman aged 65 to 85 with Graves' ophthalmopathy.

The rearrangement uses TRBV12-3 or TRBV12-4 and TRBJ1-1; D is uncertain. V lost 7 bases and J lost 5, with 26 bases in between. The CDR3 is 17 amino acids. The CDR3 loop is CASTLEATENAKTEAFF. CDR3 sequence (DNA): TGTGCCAGCACCCTAGAGGCTACAGAAAATGCGAAGACTGAAGCTTTCTTT.

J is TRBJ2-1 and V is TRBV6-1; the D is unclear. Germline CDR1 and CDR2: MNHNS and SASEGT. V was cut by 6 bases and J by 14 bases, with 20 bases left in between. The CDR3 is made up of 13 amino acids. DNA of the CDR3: TGTGCCAGCAGATCGTCGGTTCGGGCCCGGGAGTTCTTC. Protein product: CASRSSVRAREFF.

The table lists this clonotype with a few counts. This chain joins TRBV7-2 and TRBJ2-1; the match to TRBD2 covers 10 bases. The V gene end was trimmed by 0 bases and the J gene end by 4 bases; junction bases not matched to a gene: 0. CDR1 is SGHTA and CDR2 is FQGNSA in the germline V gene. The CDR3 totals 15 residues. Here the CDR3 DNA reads TGTGCCAGCAGCTTAGCTAGCGGGAGGTACAATGAGCAGTTCTTC. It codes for CASSLASGRYNEQFF.

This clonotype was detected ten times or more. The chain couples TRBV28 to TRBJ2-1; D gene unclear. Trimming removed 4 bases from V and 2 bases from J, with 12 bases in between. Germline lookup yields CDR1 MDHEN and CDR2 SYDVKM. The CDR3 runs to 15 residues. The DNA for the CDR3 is TGTGCCAGCAGTTCCGGTGGCGGAACCTACAATGAGCAGTTCTTC. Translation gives CASSSGGGTYNEQFF.

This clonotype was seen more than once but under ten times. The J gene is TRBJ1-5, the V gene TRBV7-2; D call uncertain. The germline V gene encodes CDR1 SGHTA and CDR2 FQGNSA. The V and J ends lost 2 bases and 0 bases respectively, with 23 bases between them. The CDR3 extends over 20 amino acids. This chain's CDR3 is CASSLKPAEDPNNSNQPQHF. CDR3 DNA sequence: TGTGCCAGCAGCTTAAAACCAGCGGAAGATCCGAACAATAGCAATCAGCCCCAGCATTTT.

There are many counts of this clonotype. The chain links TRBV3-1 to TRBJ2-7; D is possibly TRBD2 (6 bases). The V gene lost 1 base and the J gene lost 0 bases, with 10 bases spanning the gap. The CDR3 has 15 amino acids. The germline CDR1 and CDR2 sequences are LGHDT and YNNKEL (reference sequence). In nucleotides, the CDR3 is TGTGCCAGCAGCCAAGTTAGCGGAAGCTCCTACGAGCAGTACTTC. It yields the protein CASSQVSGSSYEQYF.

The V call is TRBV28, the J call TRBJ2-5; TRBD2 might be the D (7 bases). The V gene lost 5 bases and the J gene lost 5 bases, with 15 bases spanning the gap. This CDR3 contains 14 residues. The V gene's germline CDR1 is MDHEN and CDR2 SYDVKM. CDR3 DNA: TGTGCCAGCAGTGATCCGGGGGGCGCCGAGACCCAGTACTTC. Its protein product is CASSDPGGAETQYF.

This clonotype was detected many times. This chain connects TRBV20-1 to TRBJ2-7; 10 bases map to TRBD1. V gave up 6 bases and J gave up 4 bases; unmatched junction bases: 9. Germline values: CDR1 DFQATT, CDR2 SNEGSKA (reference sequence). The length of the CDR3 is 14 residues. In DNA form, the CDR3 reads TGCAGTGCGAGGATGACAGGGGGCGCGTACGAGCAGTACTTC. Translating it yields CSARMTGGAYEQYF.

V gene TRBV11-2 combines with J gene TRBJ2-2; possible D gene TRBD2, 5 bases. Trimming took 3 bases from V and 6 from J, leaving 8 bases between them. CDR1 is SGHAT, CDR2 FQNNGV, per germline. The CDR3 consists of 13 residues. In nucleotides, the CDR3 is TGTGCCAGCAGCTTCCTCGGGGCCGGGGAGCTGTTTTTT. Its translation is CASSFLGAGELFF.

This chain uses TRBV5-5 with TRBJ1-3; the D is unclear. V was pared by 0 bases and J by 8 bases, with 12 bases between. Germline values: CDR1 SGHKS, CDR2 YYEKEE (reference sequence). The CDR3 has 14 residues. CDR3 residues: CASSLDPSGDTIYF. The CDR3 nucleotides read TGTGCCAGCAGCTTGGACCCTTCGGGAGACACCATATATTTT.

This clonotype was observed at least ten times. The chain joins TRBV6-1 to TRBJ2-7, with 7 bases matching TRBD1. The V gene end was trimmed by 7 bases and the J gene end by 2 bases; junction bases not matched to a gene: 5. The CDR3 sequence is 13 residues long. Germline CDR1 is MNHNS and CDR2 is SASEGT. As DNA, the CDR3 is TGTGCCAGCACCCAGGGGGTTGCCTACGAGCAGTACTTC. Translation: CASTQGVAYEQYF.

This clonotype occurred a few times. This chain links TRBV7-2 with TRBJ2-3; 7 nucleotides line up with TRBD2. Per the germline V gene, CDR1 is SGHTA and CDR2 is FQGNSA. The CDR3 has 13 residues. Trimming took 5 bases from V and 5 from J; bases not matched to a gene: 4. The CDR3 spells CASSTSVRDTQYF. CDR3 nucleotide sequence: TGTGCCAGCAGCACTAGCGTGAGAGATACGCAGTATTTT.

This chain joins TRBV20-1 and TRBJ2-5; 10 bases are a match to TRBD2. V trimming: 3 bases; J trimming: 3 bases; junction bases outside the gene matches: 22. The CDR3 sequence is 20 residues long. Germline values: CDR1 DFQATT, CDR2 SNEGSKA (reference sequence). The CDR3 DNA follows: TGCAGTGCTAGTTATATTAAGGAGGTTCTAGCGGGAGTCTGGGAAGAGACCCAGTACTTC. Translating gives CSASYIKEVLAGVWEETQYF.

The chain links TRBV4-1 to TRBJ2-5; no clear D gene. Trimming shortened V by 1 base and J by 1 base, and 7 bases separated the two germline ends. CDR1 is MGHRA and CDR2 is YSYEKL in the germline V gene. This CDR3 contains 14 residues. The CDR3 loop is CASSQVVGQETQYF. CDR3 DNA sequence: TGCGCCAGCAGCCAAGTTGTGGGCCAAGAGACCCAGTACTTC.

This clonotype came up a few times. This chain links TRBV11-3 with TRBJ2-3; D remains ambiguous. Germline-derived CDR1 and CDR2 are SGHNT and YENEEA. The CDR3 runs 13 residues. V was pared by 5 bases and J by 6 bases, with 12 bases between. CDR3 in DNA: TGTGCCAGCAGCCCTAATCCCGTGGATACGCAGTATTTT. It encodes CASSPNPVDTQYF.

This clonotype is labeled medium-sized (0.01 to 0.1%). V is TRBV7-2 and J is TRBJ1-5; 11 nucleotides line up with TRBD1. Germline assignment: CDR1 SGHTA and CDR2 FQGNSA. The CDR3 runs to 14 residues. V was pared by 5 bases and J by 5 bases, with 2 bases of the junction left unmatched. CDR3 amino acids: CASSRTGGDQPQHF. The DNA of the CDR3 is TGTGCCAGCAGCCGGACAGGGGGCGATCAGCCCCAGCATTTT.

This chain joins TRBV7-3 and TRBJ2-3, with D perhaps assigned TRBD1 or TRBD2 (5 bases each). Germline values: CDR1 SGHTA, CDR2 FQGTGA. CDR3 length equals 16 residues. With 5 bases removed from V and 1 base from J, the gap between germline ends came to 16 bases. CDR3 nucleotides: TGTGCCAGCAGCCTAAGAGCCCGGGGCCGCACAGATACGCAGTATTTT. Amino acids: CASSLRARGRTDTQYF.

The CDR3 region is CSVDRTGGEETQYF. The CDR3 bases are TGCAGCGTTGACAGGACAGGGGGCGAAGAGACCCAGTACTTC. The genes are TRBV29-1 and TRBJ2-5; TRBD1 agrees at 11 bases. Germline V gives CDR1 SQVTM, CDR2 ANQGSEA. There are 14 residues in the CDR3. V lost 3 bases, J lost 3 bases, and 3 bases stayed unmatched.

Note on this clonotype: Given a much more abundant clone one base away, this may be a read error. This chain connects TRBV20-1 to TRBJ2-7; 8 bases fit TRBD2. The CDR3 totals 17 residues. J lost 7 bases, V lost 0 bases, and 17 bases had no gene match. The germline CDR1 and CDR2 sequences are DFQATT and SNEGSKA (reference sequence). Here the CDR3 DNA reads TGCAGTGCTAGAGATCGCCTAGCGGGTTCCACGTTCAATGAGCAGTACTTC. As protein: CSARDRLAGSTFNEQYF.